The rows below give T cell receptor beta chains drawn from one sample of a study of graft-versus-host responses after intestinal transplantation. The antigens these receptors bind are not known. Assay used: immunoSEQ multiplex PCR; TCRdb lists only in-frame clones, some missing. Here the sample spans 95,000 to 150,000 clones, roughly 95% being singletons. The sample consisted of unstimulated CD8+ T cells sorted from spleen or lymph node cells, taken before intestinal transplant. The source is a human donor who received an intestinal transplant. Both conserved end residues are part of each CDR3. Fields, in order: V gene, D gene, J gene, clone size, CDR3 protein, CDR3 DNA. A D gene is named only where the DNA matches it firmly. Some rows have no size entry. The others give once, few or many, or a class for an expanded clone.

V: TRBV19; D: TRBD2; J: TRBJ2-7; size: few; CDR3: CASSLAGGPSYEQYF; DNA: TGTGCCAGTTCCTTAGCGGGAGGGCCCTCCTACGAGCAGTACTTC
V: TRBV4-2; D: TRBD2; J: TRBJ2-7; size: -; CDR3: CASKVAGAHYEQYF; DNA: TGTGCCAGCAAGGTAGCGGGAGCGCACTACGAGCAGTACTTC
V: TRBV15; D: TRBD1; J: TRBJ1-3; size: -; CDR3: CATSTRQGNPGNTIYF; DNA: TGTGCCACCAGCACCAGACAGGGAAATCCTGGAAACACCATATATTTT
V: TRBV19; D: -; J: TRBJ2-7; size: -; CDR3: CASSWTDSYEQYF; DNA: TGTGCCAGTAGCTGGACAGATTCCTACGAGCAGTACTTC
V: TRBV11-2; D: -; J: TRBJ1-5; size: once; CDR3: CASSLGVVPDQPQHF; DNA: TGTGCCAGCAGCTTAGGGGTAGTCCCCGATCAGCCCCAGCATTTT
V: TRBV9; D: -; J: TRBJ2-1; size: -; CDR3: CASSAGTSYNEQFF; DNA: TGTGCCAGCAGCGCCGGGACTTCCTACAATGAGCAGTTCTTC
V: TRBV4-3; D: TRBD1; J: TRBJ2-7; size: -; CDR3: CASSRSRQGCTSCYEQYF; DNA: TGCGCCAGCAGCCGATCGAGACAGGGATGTACTTCGTGCTACGAGCAGTACTTC
V: TRBV7-3; D: -; J: TRBJ1-1; size: -; CDR3: CASSSGRNTEAFF; DNA: TGTGCCAGCAGCTCCGGACGGAACACTGAAGCTTTCTTT
V: TRBV30; D: -; J: TRBJ2-7; size: -; CDR3: CAWRGVWEQYF; DNA: TGTGCCTGGAGAGGGGTTTGGGAGCAGTACTTC
V: TRBV4-1; D: -; J: TRBJ1-1; size: -; CDR3: CASSRRDEVNTEAFF; DNA: TGCGCCAGCAGCCGGCGGGATGAAGTGAACACTGAAGCTTTCTTT
V: TRBV2; D: -; J: TRBJ1-2; size: once; CDR3: CASSGPGHTNYGYTF; DNA: TGTGCCAGCAGTGGTCCAGGGCACACTAACTATGGCTACACCTTC
V: TRBV6-1; D: TRBD1; J: TRBJ1-1; size: -; CDR3: CASSAQTGLNTEAFF; DNA: TGTGCCAGCAGCGCGCAGACAGGGCTTAACACTGAAGCTTTCTTT
V: TRBV19; D: -; J: TRBJ2-1; size: -; CDR3: CASNSGGASRLPEQFF; DNA: TGTGCCAGTAATTCAGGAGGGGCTAGTCGTCTCCCTGAGCAGTTCTTC
V: TRBV11-2; D: TRBD2; J: TRBJ2-1; size: -; CDR3: CASSLGRAGGYEQFF; DNA: TGTGCCAGCAGCCTAGGAAGAGCGGGAGGGTATGAGCAGTTCTTC
V: TRBV19; D: TRBD2; J: TRBJ2-1; size: -; CDR3: CASSLRAGTFHEQFF; DNA: TGTGCCAGTAGCCTCCGAGCGGGAACTTTCCATGAGCAGTTCTTC
V: TRBV19; D: -; J: TRBJ1-1; size: -; CDR3: CASSIAVNTEAFF; DNA: TGTGCCAGTAGTATAGCGGTTAACACTGAAGCTTTCTTT
V: TRBV13; D: -; J: TRBJ2-3; size: -; CDR3: CASTSTSGVLTDTQYF; DNA: TGTGCCAGCACCTCTACGTCGGGAGTTTTAACAGATACGCAGTATTTT
V: TRBV28; D: -; J: TRBJ2-7; size: -; CDR3: CASSSPAEIDEQYF; DNA: TGTGCCAGCAGTTCCCCAGCGGAGATAGACGAGCAGTACTTC
V: TRBV5-6; D: -; J: TRBJ2-7; size: once; CDR3: CASSSDTLSYEQYF; DNA: TGTGCCAGCAGCTCTGACACACTCTCCTACGAGCAGTACTTC
V: TRBV4-3; D: -; J: TRBJ2-7; size: -; CDR3: CASSQAGDFYEQYF; DNA: TGCGCCAGCAGCCAAGCAGGTGACTTCTACGAGCAGTACTTC
V: TRBV5-6; D: -; J: TRBJ1-3; size: once; CDR3: CASSLPNSGNTIYF; DNA: TGTGCCAGCAGCTTGCCCAACTCTGGAAACACCATATATTTT
V: TRBV5-1; D: TRBD2; J: TRBJ2-3; size: -; CDR3: CASSLNSGRPTDTQYF; DNA: TGCGCCAGCAGCTTGAATAGCGGGAGGCCCACAGATACGCAGTATTTT
V: TRBV7-2; D: TRBD2; J: TRBJ2-2; size: -; CDR3: CASRELAGVVTGELFF; DNA: TGTGCCAGCAGGGAATTAGCGGGAGTGGTCACCGGGGAGCTGTTTTTT
V: TRBV4-3; D: TRBD2; J: TRBJ2-7; size: -; CDR3: CASSQDLAGAAYEQYF; DNA: TGCGCCAGCAGCCAAGATCTAGCGGGAGCGGCCTACGAGCAGTACTTC
V: TRBV10-1; D: -; J: TRBJ1-1; size: -; CDR3: CASRLQATEAFF; DNA: TGCGCCAGCCGCTTACAGGCCACTGAAGCTTTCTTT
V: TRBV11-2; D: -; J: TRBJ2-1; size: -; CDR3: CASSPALEEQFF; DNA: TGTGCCAGCAGCCCCGCCTTGGAGGAGCAGTTCTTC
V: TRBV28; D: TRBD1; J: TRBJ1-1; size: -; CDR3: CASSRTGEAFF; DNA: TGTGCCAGCAGCCGGACAGGGGAAGCTTTCTTT
V: TRBV5-5; D: TRBD2; J: TRBJ2-7; size: -; CDR3: CASSPPTSVYEQYF; DNA: TGTGCCAGCAGCCCTCCTACTAGCGTCTACGAGCAGTACTTC
V: TRBV7-9; D: TRBD1; J: TRBJ2-7; size: -; CDR3: CASSSAQGAGTYEQYF; DNA: TGTGCCAGCAGCTCTGCGCAGGGGGCCGGTACCTACGAGCAGTACTTC
V: TRBV9; D: -; J: TRBJ2-2; size: -; CDR3: CASSVGETRGTGELFF; DNA: TGTGCCAGCAGCGTAGGGGAGACTAGAGGTACCGGGGAGCTGTTTTTT
V: TRBV7-4; D: TRBD1; J: TRBJ1-5; size: -; CDR3: CASSAWTGHNQPQHF; DNA: TGTGCCAGCAGCGCCTGGACAGGCCACAATCAGCCCCAGCATTTT
V: TRBV27; D: -; J: TRBJ2-1; size: -; CDR3: CASQPNSGRYNEQFF; DNA: TGTGCCAGCCAGCCTAACTCGGGACGCTACAATGAGCAGTTCTTC
V: TRBV28; D: TRBD2; J: TRBJ2-1; size: once; CDR3: CASSFSGLAVNNEQFF; DNA: TGTGCCAGCAGTTTTTCCGGACTAGCGGTTAACAATGAGCAGTTCTTC
V: TRBV5-1; D: -; J: TRBJ2-1; size: -; CDR3: CASSRPGTTPLNEQFF; DNA: TGCGCCAGCAGCCGCCCCGGGACCACTCCTTTAAATGAGCAGTTCTTC
V: TRBV28; D: -; J: TRBJ1-4; size: -; CDR3: CASSRRLGENEKLFF; DNA: TGTGCCAGCAGTAGGCGTTTGGGGGAAAATGAAAAACTGTTTTTT
V: TRBV11-3; D: TRBD2; J: TRBJ2-1; size: once; CDR3: CASSLGKRRTSDDEQFF; DNA: TGTGCCAGCAGCTTAGGTAAGAGAAGGACTAGCGACGATGAGCAGTTCTTC
V: TRBV6-5; D: -; J: TRBJ1-5; size: -; CDR3: CASSLGGSNQPQHF; DNA: TGTGCCAGCAGTTTAGGGGGAAGCAATCAGCCCCAGCATTTT
V: TRBV27; D: TRBD1; J: TRBJ2-5; size: -; CDR3: CASSATGGQETQYF; DNA: TGTGCCAGCAGTGCAACAGGGGGCCAAGAGACCCAGTACTTC
V: TRBV7-2; D: -; J: TRBJ1-4; size: -; CDR3: CASSHRAFNEKLFF; DNA: TGTGCCAGCAGCCACAGGGCCTTTAATGAAAAACTGTTTTTT
V: TRBV2; D: -; J: TRBJ2-1; size: -; CDR3: CASAFEEQFF; DNA: TGTGCCAGCGCATTCGAGGAGCAGTTCTTC
V: TRBV25-1; D: TRBD1; J: TRBJ2-5; size: once; CDR3: CASSDQGAGETQYF; DNA: TGTGCCAGCAGTGACCAGGGGGCAGGGGAGACCCAGTACTTC
V: TRBV7-6; D: -; J: TRBJ2-7; size: -; CDR3: CASSLRGNEQYF; DNA: TGTGCCAGCAGCTTACGAGGCAACGAGCAGTACTTC
V: TRBV15; D: -; J: TRBJ2-7; size: -; CDR3: CATSRDIGSGLREQYF; DNA: TGTGCCACCAGCAGAGATATTGGTAGCGGACTGCGTGAGCAGTACTTC
V: TRBV28; D: -; J: TRBJ2-5; size: -; CDR3: CASSLTAAGTETQYF; DNA: TGTGCCAGCAGTTTAACCGCCGCCGGGACAGAGACCCAGTACTTC
V: TRBV6-5; D: -; J: TRBJ1-1; size: -; CDR3: CASSPGRATEAFF; DNA: TGCGCCAGCAGTCCCGGGCGGGCTACTGAAGCTTTCTTT
V: TRBV7-9; D: TRBD2; J: TRBJ2-1; size: -; CDR3: CASSLPGLAGVEQFF; DNA: TGTGCCAGCAGCTTGCCCGGACTAGCGGGAGTTGAGCAGTTCTTC
V: TRBV28; D: -; J: TRBJ2-7; size: -; CDR3: CASSPRRDEQYF; DNA: TGTGCCAGCAGTCCCCGCCGGGACGAGCAGTACTTC